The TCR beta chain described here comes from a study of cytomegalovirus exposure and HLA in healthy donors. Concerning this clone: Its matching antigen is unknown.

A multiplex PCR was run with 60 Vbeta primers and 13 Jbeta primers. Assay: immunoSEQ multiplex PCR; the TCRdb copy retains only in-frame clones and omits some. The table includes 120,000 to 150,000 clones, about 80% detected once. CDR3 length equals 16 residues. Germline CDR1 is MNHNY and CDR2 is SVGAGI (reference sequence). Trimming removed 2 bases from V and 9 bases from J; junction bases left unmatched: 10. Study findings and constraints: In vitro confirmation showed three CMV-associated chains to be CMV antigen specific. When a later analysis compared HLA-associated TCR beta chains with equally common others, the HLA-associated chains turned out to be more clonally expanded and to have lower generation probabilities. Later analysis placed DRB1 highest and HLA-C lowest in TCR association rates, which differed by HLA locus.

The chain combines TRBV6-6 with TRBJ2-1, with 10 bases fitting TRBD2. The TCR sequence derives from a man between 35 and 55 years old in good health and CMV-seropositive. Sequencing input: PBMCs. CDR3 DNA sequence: TGTGCCAGCAGTTACCGTCGGGCTAGCGGGAGCGGTGAGCAGTTCTTC. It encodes CASSYRRASGSGEQFF.